Following are 32 T cell receptor beta chains from one sample sequenced in a study of cytomegalovirus exposure and HLA in healthy donors (TCRdb year 2017). Receptors were amplified or captured by the immunoSEQ multiplex PCR assay. For the multiplex PCR, a mixture combining 60 forward primers for TCR Vbeta segments and 13 reverse primers for TCR Jbeta segments was used. TCRdb stores this immuneACCESS table with in-frame sequences only. Part of the clones is absent; in the studies checked, under half of the shortfall reflects unresolved V genes, and no reason is known for the rest. This sample holds more than 150,000 clones; roughly 80% were observed only once. Around 8% of the sample is held by the ten biggest clonotypes. The sequencing sample was made of PBMCs. These receptors were obtained from a middle-aged woman in good health and CMV-seropositive.

The chain recombines TRBV6-6 with TRBJ1-2; D not certain. CDR3 length: 13 amino acids. Germline-derived CDR1 and CDR2 are MNHNY and SVGAGI (reference sequence). V gave up 7 bases and J gave up 4 bases, with 13 bases separating them. The CDR3 sequence is CASTNLQSYGYTF. CDR3 sequence (DNA): TGTGCCAGCACCAACTTACAGTCCTATGGCTACACCTTC.

In this sample, this clone turned up once. The chain carries TRBV28 and TRBJ2-5, with 7 bases that match TRBD2. The CDR3 sequence is 14 residues long. V dropped 5 bases and J dropped 1; count of bases not matched to a gene: 4. Germline CDR1 is MDHEN and CDR2 is SYDVKM. As DNA, the CDR3 is TGTGCCAGCAGTGAGGCTAGCGGCCAAGAGACCCAGTACTTC. Residues: CASSEASGQETQYF. The full variable domain, its missing parts supplied by reference TRBV28 and TRBJ2-5, is DVKVTQSSRYLVKRTGEKVFLECVQDMDHENMFWYRQDPGLGLRLIYFSYDVKMKEKGDIPEGYSVSREKKERFSLILESASTNQTSMYLCASSEASGQETQYFGPGTRLLVL.

This chain uses TRBV5-1 with TRBJ1-1; D ambiguous. V was pared by 4 bases and J by 0 bases, with 7 bases between. The CDR3 sequence is 13 residues long. Germline V CDR1 and CDR2: SGHRS, YFSETQ. The CDR3 coding sequence is TGCGCCAGCAGCCTCGAGATGAACACTGAAGCTTTCTTT. This translates into CASSLEMNTEAFF. The entire variable domain, with the rest obtained from reference TRBV5-1 and TRBJ1-1, is as follows: KAGVTQTPRYLIKTRGQQVTLSCSPISGHRSVSWYQQTPGQGLQFLFEYFSETQRNKGNFPGRFSGRQFSNSRSEMNVSTLELGDSALYLCASSLEMNTEAFFGQGTRLTVV.

This clone is a singleton in its sample. CDR3 amino acids: CASREQGGGNNSPLHF. CDR3 nucleotides: TGTGCCAGCAGGGAACAGGGAGGGGGAAATAATTCACCCCTCCACTTT. The chain has TRBV2 and TRBJ1-6, with D tentatively TRBD1 (6 bases). This CDR3 is built from 16 residues. Germline CDR1 and CDR2: SNHLY and FYNNEI. V lost 6 bases and J lost 5, with 17 bases in between.

The chain links TRBV11-2 to TRBJ1-4; 7 nucleotides align to TRBD1. This CDR3 comprises 14 residues. J was trimmed by 8 bases and V by 5 bases; bases with no gene match: 8. CDR1 is SGHAT and CDR2 is FQNNGV in the germline V gene. CDR3 protein: CASSPDRRLEKLFF. The CDR3 region has the DNA TGTGCCAGCAGCCCGGACAGGCGGCTCGAAAAACTGTTTTTT.

The chain combines TRBV19 with TRBJ2-7, with 7 bases lining up with TRBD1. This CDR3 is built from 14 residues. Losses at the gene ends were 6 bases for V and 7 bases for J; bases not matched to a gene: 12. In germline, CDR1 is LNHDA, CDR2 SQIVND (reference sequence). CDR3 amino acids: CASSGQERMWEQYF. The CDR3 bases are TGTGCCAGTAGCGGACAGGAACGGATGTGGGAGCAGTACTTC.

The CDR3 nucleotides read TGTGCCAGCAGTAAAGGGGCGCGGGGCACTGAAGCTTTCTTT. Its protein is CASSKGARGTEAFF. The rearrangement uses TRBV27 and TRBJ1-1; maybe TRBD1 (5 bases). The CDR3 covers 14 residues. V lost 5 bases, J lost 4 bases, and 14 bases lay in between. CDR1 and CDR2 from the germline V gene are MNHEY and SMNVEV (reference sequence).

This sequence joins TRBV7-2 and TRBJ2-1; 8 bases are a match to TRBD2. Germline values: CDR1 SGHTA, CDR2 FQGNSA. Germline trimming cut 1 base from V and 8 bases from J; bases unmatched to any gene: 10. This CDR3 is built from 16 residues. DNA for the CDR3: TGTGCCAGCAGCTTAGTCCCGGGAGGGCCAACCCATGAGCAGTTCTTC. It is translated as CASSLVPGGPTHEQFF.

J is TRBJ2-5 and V is TRBV19, with D maybe TRBD2 (5 bases). Trimming cost V 6 bases and J 1 base, with 9 bases left between them. The CDR3 consists of 13 residues. CDR1 and CDR2 from the germline V gene are LNHDA and SQIVND (reference sequence). CDR3 loop: CASRREPQETQYF. The CDR3 DNA reads as TGTGCCAGTAGGAGGGAACCCCAAGAGACCCAGTACTTC. Supplemented by reference TRBV19 and TRBJ2-5, the full variable domain reads DGGITQSPKYLFRKEGQNVTLSCEQNLNHDAMYWYRQDPGQGLRLIYYSQIVNDFQKGDIAEGYSVSREKKESFPLTVTSAQKNPTAFYLCASRREPQETQYFGPGTRLLVL.

In DNA form, the CDR3 reads TGTGCCAGCAGTCACACAGGCTCCTACGAGCAGTACTTC. Translated, it gives CASSHTGSYEQYF. J is TRBJ2-7 and V is TRBV2, with D perhaps matching TRBD1 (5 bases). Trimming took 5 bases from V and 0 from J, leaving 8 bases between them. Germline lookup yields CDR1 SNHLY and CDR2 FYNNEI. This CDR3 spans 13 amino acids.

J is TRBJ1-1 and V is TRBV28, with a weak D call TRBD1 (5 bases). CDR1 is MDHEN, CDR2 SYDVKM, per germline. This CDR3 has 16 residues. Trimming removed 3 bases at V and 1 base at J, with 15 bases between. CDR3 sequence: CASSLGGTDSNTEAFF. The CDR3 region has the DNA TGTGCCAGCAGTTTGGGGGGGACTGACTCGAACACTGAAGCTTTCTTT.

This chain connects TRBV5-6 to TRBJ1-2; the match to TRBD1 covers 11 bases. Trimming at V came to 1 base and at J to 7 bases, leaving 6 bases not matched to a gene. CDR1 is SGHDT and CDR2 is YYEEEE in the germline V gene. The length of the CDR3 is 15 residues. CDR3 sequence: CASSLLGQGEAGYTF. CDR3 coding DNA: TGTGCCAGCAGCTTGTTGGGACAGGGGGAGGCTGGCTACACCTTC.

This clone was seen only a few times. The genes are TRBV5-4 and TRBJ2-7; TRBD1 matches 7 bases. Germline lookup yields CDR1 SGHNT and CDR2 YYREEE (reference sequence). The CDR3 consists of 13 residues. J gave up 7 bases and V 4 bases, and 8 bases lay outside the gene matches. CDR3 region: CASSQEQGREQYF. The CDR3 bases are TGTGCCAGCAGCCAAGAACAGGGGCGGGAGCAGTACTTC. Combining the CDR3 with reference TRBV5-4 and TRBJ2-7 gives the whole variable domain ETGVTQSPTHLIKTRGQQVTLRCSSQSGHNTVSWYQQALGQGPQFIFQYYREEENGRGNFPPRFSGLQFPNYSSELNVNALELDDSALYLCASSQEQGREQYFGPGTRLTVT.

There are a few counts of this clone. V is TRBV4-3 and J is TRBJ1-2; 7 bases are shared with TRBD1. J gave up 2 bases and V 4 bases, and 7 bases lay outside the gene matches. The CDR3 spans 15 residues. Germline CDR1 and CDR2: LGHNA and YSLEER. CDR3 sequence: CASSRGTALNYGYTF. CDR3 bases: TGCGCCAGCAGCCGGGGGACAGCACTGAACTATGGCTACACCTTC.

This chain links TRBV4-1 with TRBJ2-7, with 10 bases matching TRBD2. The CDR3 extends over 16 amino acids. From germline, CDR1 is MGHRA and CDR2 YSYEKL. The trim removed 0 bases at V and 9 bases at J, leaving 11 bases unmatched. CDR3 sequence (DNA): TGCGCCAGCAGCCAAGATCCGGCTAGCGGGGGCGGTTGGCAGTACTTC. Protein: CASSQDPASGGGWQYF.

This chain connects TRBV4-3 to TRBJ2-3; D unresolved. The CDR3 sequence is 15 residues long. Germline CDR1 and CDR2: LGHNA and YSLEER. The V gene lost 0 bases and the J gene lost 1 base, with 8 bases spanning the gap. Here the CDR3 reads CASSQEASGTDTQYF. The CDR3 coding sequence is TGCGCCAGCAGCCAAGAGGCTTCAGGCACAGATACGCAGTATTTT.

This clone has just a few counts. The chain combines TRBV12-2 with TRBJ1-2. TRBV12-2 is a known pseudogene. This CDR3 contains 14 residues. The DNA for the CDR3 is TGTGCAAGTCGCTTAGCCCACTGGGGAGTCGGCTACACCTTC. Residues: CASRLAHWGVGYTF.

This chain uses TRBV28 with TRBJ1-1; D ambiguous. The CDR3 has 11 amino acids. Germline V gene data show CDR1 as MDHEN and CDR2 as SYDVKM. V shed 7 bases and J shed 7 bases, with 10 bases lying between them. The CDR3 region has the DNA TGTGCCAGCACCGGCGGGTGTGAAGCTTTCTTT. Translation gives CASTGGCEAFF.

This clone was picked up a small number of times. The V gene is TRBV19, the J gene TRBJ2-1; TRBD2 aligns across 14 bases. J lost 8 bases, V lost 8 bases, and 2 bases had no gene match. The length of the CDR3 is 13 residues. Germline V gene sequence: CDR1 LNHDA, CDR2 SQIVND (reference sequence). CDR3 protein: CASGTSGSDEQFF. Written as DNA, the CDR3 is TGTGCCAGTGGGACTAGCGGGAGCGATGAGCAGTTCTTC.

The CDR3, as DNA: TGTGCCAGCCTATCTGGAAACACCATATATTTT. This translates into CASLSGNTIYF. This sequence joins TRBV28 and TRBJ1-3; D not resolved. The CDR3 sequence is 11 residues long. Germline CDR1 MDHEN, CDR2 SYDVKM. V lost 8 bases and J lost 1, with 3 bases in between.

The chain carries TRBV6-1 and TRBJ2-7; D possibly corresponds to TRBD2 (5 bases). Germline V gene sequence: CDR1 MNHNS, CDR2 SASEGT. Trimming took 6 bases from V and 2 from J, leaving 14 bases between them. The CDR3 runs 14 residues. The CDR3 DNA sequence: TGTGCCAGCAGACTAGAATTTGGGGCCTACGAGCAGTACTTC. Its translation is CASRLEFGAYEQYF.

This chain uses TRBV7-9 with TRBJ2-1; perhaps TRBD2 as D (6 bases). There are 15 residues in the CDR3. Germline values: CDR1 SEHNR, CDR2 FQNEAQ (reference sequence). Trimming removed 7 bases at V and 1 base at J, with 14 bases between. CDR3 sequence reads: CASTLGLQSYNEQFF. In DNA, the CDR3 is TGTGCCAGCACTTTGGGACTCCAATCCTACAATGAGCAGTTCTTC.

V and J are TRBV5-1 and TRBJ1-2; TRBD1 aligns across 9 bases. Looked up from germline, CDR1 is SGHRS and CDR2 is YFSETQ. This CDR3 is built from 13 residues. J lost 5 bases, V lost 4 bases, and 3 bases had no gene match. This chain's CDR3 is CASSQGQGYGYTF. The CDR3 bases are TGCGCCAGCAGCCAGGGACAGGGTTATGGCTACACCTTC.

The rearrangement joins TRBV19 to TRBJ1-1, with D unresolved. Germline loops: CDR1 LNHDA, CDR2 SQIVND (reference sequence). CDR3 length equals 13 residues. Deletions cut 7 bases from V and 3 bases from J, with 12 bases between. The CDR3 loop is CASTHLDYTEAFF. CDR3 coding DNA: TGTGCCAGTACCCATCTAGATTACACTGAAGCTTTCTTT. Supplemented by reference TRBV19 and TRBJ1-1, the full variable domain reads DGGITQSPKYLFRKEGQNVTLSCEQNLNHDAMYWYRQDPGQGLRLIYYSQIVNDFQKGDIAEGYSVSREKKESFPLTVTSAQKNPTAFYLCASTHLDYTEAFFGQGTRLTVV.

The chain links TRBV5-1 to TRBJ2-3; D ambiguous. The germline gives CDR1 SGHRS, CDR2 YFSETQ. The V and J ends lost 4 bases and 1 base respectively, with 10 bases between them. This CDR3 contains 14 residues. The DNA of the CDR3 is TGCGCCAGCAGCCCCGGCAGCGGCACAGATACGCAGTATTTT. Protein sequence: CASSPGSGTDTQYF.

The rearrangement uses TRBV29-1 and TRBJ2-3, with 11 bases aligning to TRBD2. The germline V gene encodes CDR1 SQVTM and CDR2 ANQGSEA. The CDR3 length is 18 residues. The V gene end was trimmed by 4 bases and the J gene end by 0 bases; junction bases not matched to a gene: 12. The CDR3 DNA is TGCAGCGTTGCAGGGACTAGCGGCCTTAGGATTAGCACAGATACGCAGTATTTT. This gives the protein CSVAGTSGLRISTDTQYF.

V and J are TRBV7-8 and TRBJ2-3, with 9 bases aligning to TRBD2. Trimming removed 8 bases from V and 15 bases from J; junction bases left unmatched: 21. CDR3 length: 15 amino acids. Germline V gene data show CDR1 as SGHVS and CDR2 as FQNEAQ. This chain's CDR3 is CASLGEGLADRTKYF. The CDR3 nucleotides are TGTGCCAGCCTAGGGGAGGGACTAGCAGATAGGACTAAATATTTT.

This chain uses TRBV13 with TRBJ2-5; 12 bases line up with TRBD2. The length of the CDR3 is 17 residues. V gave up 0 bases and J gave up 1 base; unmatched junction bases: 3. Per germline, CDR1 PRHDT and CDR2 FYEKMQ (reference sequence). The CDR3 coding sequence is TGTGCCAGCAGCTTAGGGGCTAGCGGGAGGGCCCAAGAGACCCAGTACTTC. Its protein is CASSLGASGRAQETQYF.

This chain joins TRBV4-1 and TRBJ1-2; TRBD1 agrees at 7 bases. The CDR3 totals 15 residues. Germline V gene data show CDR1 as MGHRA and CDR2 as YSYEKL. After removal of 1 base from V and 2 bases from J, the junction contained 4 bases not matched to a gene. This CDR3 reads CASSQGDRENYGYTF. The CDR3 DNA follows: TGCGCCAGCAGCCAAGGTGACAGGGAGAACTATGGCTACACCTTC.

This chain uses TRBV29-1 with TRBJ2-3, with 9 bases matching TRBD2. Germline lookup yields CDR1 SQVTM and CDR2 ANQGSEA. Unmatched junction bases numbered 10, after V lost 6 bases and J lost 3 bases. There are 15 residues in the CDR3. The CDR3 here is CSVRRAGGVTDTQYF. The CDR3, as DNA: TGCAGCGTCCGAAGAGCGGGAGGAGTAACAGATACGCAGTATTTT.

The CDR3 loop reads CAWSRGLAGSYEQYF. The CDR3 DNA reads TGTGCCTGGAGCAGGGGACTAGCGGGATCCTACGAGCAGTACTTC. V is TRBV30 and J is TRBJ2-7, with 13 bases identical to TRBD2. CDR3 length: 15 residues. CDR1 GTSNPN and CDR2 SVGIG come from the germline V gene (reference sequence). J gave up 1 base and V 3 bases, and 3 bases lay outside the gene matches.

The chain links TRBV7-2 to TRBJ2-1; 10 nucleotides agree with TRBD1. There are 16 residues in the CDR3. In germline, CDR1 is SGHTA, CDR2 FQGNSA. V lost 5 bases and J lost 10; bases outside the gene matches: 14. This chain's CDR3 is CASSRGGTGVREEQFF. The CDR3 DNA sequence: TGTGCCAGCAGCCGGGGTGGGACAGGGGTAAGAGAGGAGCAGTTCTTC.